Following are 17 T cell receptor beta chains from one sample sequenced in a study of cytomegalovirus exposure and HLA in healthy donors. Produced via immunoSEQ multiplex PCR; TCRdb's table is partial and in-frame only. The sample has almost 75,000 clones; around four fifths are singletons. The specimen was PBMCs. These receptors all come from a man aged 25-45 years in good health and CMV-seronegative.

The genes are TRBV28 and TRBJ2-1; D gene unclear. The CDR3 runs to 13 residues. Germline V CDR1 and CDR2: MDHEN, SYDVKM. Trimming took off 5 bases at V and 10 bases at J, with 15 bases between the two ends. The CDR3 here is CASSLLLREEQFF. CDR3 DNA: TGTGCCAGCAGTCTCCTCTTGCGAGAAGAGCAGTTCTTC.

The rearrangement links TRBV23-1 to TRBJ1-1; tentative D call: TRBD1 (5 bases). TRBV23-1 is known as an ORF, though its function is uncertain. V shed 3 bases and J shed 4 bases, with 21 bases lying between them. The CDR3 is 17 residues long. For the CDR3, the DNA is TGCGCCAGCAGTCACCTCGGGGGGATGGGGGTTATCACTGAAGCTTTCTTT. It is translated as CASSHLGGMGVITEAFF.

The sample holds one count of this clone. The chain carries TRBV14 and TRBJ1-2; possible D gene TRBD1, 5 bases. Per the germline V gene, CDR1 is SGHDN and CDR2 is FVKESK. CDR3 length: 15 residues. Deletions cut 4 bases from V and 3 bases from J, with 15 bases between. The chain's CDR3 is CASSLGQGWDYGYTF. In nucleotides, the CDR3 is TGTGCCAGCAGCCTCGGGCAGGGATGGGACTATGGCTACACCTTC. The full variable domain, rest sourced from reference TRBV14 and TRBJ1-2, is EAGVTQFPSHSVIEKGQTVTLRCDPISGHDNLYWYRRVMGKEIKFLLHFVKESKQDESGMPNNRFLAERTGGTYSTLKVQPAELEDSGVYFCASSLGQGWDYGYTFGSGTRLTVV.

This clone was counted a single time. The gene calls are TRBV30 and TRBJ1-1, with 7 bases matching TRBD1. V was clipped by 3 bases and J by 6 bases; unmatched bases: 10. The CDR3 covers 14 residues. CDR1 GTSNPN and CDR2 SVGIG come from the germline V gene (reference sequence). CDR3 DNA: TGTGCCTGGAGGACGGGACAGCCGACCTCTGAAGCTTTCTTT. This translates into CAWRTGQPTSEAFF. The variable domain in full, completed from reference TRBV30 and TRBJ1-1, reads SQTIHQWPATLVQPVGSPLSLECTVEGTSNPNLYWYRQAAGRGLQLLFYSVGIGQISSEVPQNLSASRPQDRQFILSSKKLLLSDSGFYLCAWRTGQPTSEAFFGQGTRLTVV.

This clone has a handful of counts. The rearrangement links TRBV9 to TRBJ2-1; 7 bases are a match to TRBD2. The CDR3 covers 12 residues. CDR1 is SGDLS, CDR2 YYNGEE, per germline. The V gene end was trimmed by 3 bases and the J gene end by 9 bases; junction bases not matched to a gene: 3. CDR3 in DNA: TGTGCCAGCAGCGAGGGAGGGGTTGAGCAGTTCTTC. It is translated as CASSEGGVEQFF.

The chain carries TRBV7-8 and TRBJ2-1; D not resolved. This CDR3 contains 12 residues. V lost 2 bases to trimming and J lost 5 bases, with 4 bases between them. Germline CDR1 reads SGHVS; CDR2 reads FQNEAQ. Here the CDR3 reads CASSLNNNEQFF. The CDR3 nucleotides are TGTGCCAGCAGCTTAAACAACAATGAGCAGTTCTTC.

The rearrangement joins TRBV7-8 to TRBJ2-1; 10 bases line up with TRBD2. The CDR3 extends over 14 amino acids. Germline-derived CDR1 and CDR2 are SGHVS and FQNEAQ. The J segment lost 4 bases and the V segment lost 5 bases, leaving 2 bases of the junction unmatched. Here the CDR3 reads CASSGAGGYNEQFF. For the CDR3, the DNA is TGTGCCAGCAGCGGAGCGGGAGGGTACAATGAGCAGTTCTTC.

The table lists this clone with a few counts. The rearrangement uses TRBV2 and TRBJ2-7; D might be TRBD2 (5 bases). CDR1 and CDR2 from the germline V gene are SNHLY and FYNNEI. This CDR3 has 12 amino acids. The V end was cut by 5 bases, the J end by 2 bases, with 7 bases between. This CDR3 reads CASSLATYEQYV. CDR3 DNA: TGTGCCAGCAGTCTAGCAACCTACGAGCAGTACGTC.

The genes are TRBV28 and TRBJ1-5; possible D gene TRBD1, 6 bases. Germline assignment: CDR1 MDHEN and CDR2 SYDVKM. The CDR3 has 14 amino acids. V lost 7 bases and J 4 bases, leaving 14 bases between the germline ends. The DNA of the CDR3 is TGTGCCAGCACTAGAGGGGGGGGAAATCAGCCCCAGCATTTT. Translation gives CASTRGGGNQPQHF.

CDR3 loop: CASSGDRGRSQPQHF. Here the CDR3 DNA reads TGTGCCAGCAGCGGGGACAGGGGAAGGAGTCAGCCCCAGCATTTT. The V and J genes are TRBV2 and TRBJ1-5, with TRBD1 matching over 10 bases. CDR1 and CDR2 (germline): SNHLY, FYNNEI. The junction had 8 bases not matched to a gene; V was cut back by 6 bases and J by 6 bases. The CDR3 consists of 15 residues.

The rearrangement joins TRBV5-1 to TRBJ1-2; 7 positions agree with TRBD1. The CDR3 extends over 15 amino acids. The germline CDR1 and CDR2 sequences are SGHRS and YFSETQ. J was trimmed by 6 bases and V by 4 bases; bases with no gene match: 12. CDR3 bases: TGCGCCAGCAGCCCAAGGACAGGAGGGGCTGATGGCTACACCTTC. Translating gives CASSPRTGGADGYTF.

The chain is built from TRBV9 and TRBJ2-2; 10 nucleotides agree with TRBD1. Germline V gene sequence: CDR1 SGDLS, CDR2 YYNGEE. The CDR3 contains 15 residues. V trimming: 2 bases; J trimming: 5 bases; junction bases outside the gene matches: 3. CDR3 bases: TGTGCCAGCAGCGTCCGGACAGGGGGGACCGGGGAGCTGTTTTTT. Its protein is CASSVRTGGTGELFF.

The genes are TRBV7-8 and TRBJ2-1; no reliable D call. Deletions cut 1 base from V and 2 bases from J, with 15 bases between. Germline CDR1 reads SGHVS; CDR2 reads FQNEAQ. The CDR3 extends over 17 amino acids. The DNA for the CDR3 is TGTGCCAGCAGCTTAGGGGCGCAGACCCAGCCCTACAATGAGCAGTTCTTC. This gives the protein CASSLGAQTQPYNEQFF.

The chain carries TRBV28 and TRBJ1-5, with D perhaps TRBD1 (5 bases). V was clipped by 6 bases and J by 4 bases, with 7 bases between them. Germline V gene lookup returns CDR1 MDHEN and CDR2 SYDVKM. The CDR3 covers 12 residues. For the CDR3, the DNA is TGTGCCAGCAGCCGGGGGAATCAGCCCCAGCATTTT. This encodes CASSRGNQPQHF.

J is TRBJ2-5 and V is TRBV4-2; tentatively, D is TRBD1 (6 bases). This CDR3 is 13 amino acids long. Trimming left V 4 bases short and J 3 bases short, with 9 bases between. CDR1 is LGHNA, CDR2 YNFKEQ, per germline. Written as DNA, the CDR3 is TGTGCCAGCAGCCCGGGACATAAAGAGACCCAGTACTTC. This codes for CASSPGHKETQYF.

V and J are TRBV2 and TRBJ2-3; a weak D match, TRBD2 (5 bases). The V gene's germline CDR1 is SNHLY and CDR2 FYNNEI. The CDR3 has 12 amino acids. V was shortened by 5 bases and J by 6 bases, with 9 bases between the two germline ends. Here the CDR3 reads CASSPTGDTQYF. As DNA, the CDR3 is TGTGCCAGCAGTCCGACGGGGGATACGCAGTATTTT.

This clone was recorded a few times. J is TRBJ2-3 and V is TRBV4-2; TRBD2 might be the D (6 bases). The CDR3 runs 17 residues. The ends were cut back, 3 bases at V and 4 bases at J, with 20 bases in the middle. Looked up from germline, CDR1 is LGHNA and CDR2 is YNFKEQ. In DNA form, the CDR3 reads TGTGCCAGCAGCCAGGGATCGTCGGGAGTAGGGGCAGATACGCAGTATTTT. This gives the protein CASSQGSSGVGADTQYF.